This T cell receptor beta chain is drawn from a study of T-cell memory formation after mild COVID-19. Looking at the study overall: Across donors, TCR clusters were largely donor specific.

CDR3 length: 13 amino acids. The germline gives CDR1 MGHRA, CDR2 YSYEKL. With 4 bases removed from V and 8 bases from J, the gap between germline ends came to 13 bases. As for this clonotype: The antigen remains undetermined.

MiXCR, applied by TCRdb to the 5' RACE reads, yields one record per CDR3 protein. The table records about 340,000 distinct CDR3 sequences, around an eighth of them present only once. Study outcomes and limitations: CD4/CD8 balance characterized clones contracting day 15 to 85, and CD4+ skew characterized later expanders. Researchers found some responding clones in pre-infection memory, a sign that cross-reactive memory joined.

The rearrangement joins TRBV4-1 to TRBJ2-3; possibly TRBD1 or TRBD2 for D (5 bases each). Sequencing was done on a sample of PBMCs or a T cell subset sorted from them (not recorded which). The receptor was isolated from a man between 18 and 29 years old who had mild COVID-19 (a few samples of this study predate the infection). Cell type and time point are not known. In nucleotides, the CDR3 is TGCGCCAGCAGCCTCGGGACCTCCGGTACGCAGTATTTT. The encoded protein is CASSLGTSGTQYF.